This T cell receptor (beta chain) originates from a study of PD-1 blockade in classical Hodgkin lymphoma. Study context: The nivolumab dose that patients received was 3 mg/kg, given intravenously every 2 weeks. General study findings and limits: Prior therapy or disease activity may underlie the repertoire differences, whose causes remain undefined.

Assay: immunoSEQ multiplex PCR; the TCRdb copy retains only in-frame clones and omits some. The table lists about 15,000 clones, roughly 89% of them singletons, with about 18% in the top ten. As for time point: cycle 4 day 1 (C4D1), after six to seven weeks of nivolumab. All the patients suffered relapse after autologous stem cell transplantation, and brentuximab vedotin exposure differed. Through magnetic negative selection, CD8+ T cells were separated from PBMCs that had been thawed. Complete response, partial response or progressive disease was recorded as best response. Comments on this clone: Its antigen is not identified.

The sequence was obtained from a human donor with classical Hodgkin lymphoma. This sample comprised CD8+ T cells from blood, obtained before the fourth cycle of nivolumab.

Here the CDR3 DNA reads TGTGCCAGCAGCTTGTTGGAAGGCTCCGAGCAGTACTTC. It codes for CASSLLEGSEQYF. The chain recombines TRBV5-6 with TRBJ2-7; D gene uncertain. CDR1 and CDR2 from the germline V gene are SGHDT and YYEEEE. Trimming removed 1 base at V and 6 bases at J, with 11 bases between. The CDR3 has 13 amino acids.